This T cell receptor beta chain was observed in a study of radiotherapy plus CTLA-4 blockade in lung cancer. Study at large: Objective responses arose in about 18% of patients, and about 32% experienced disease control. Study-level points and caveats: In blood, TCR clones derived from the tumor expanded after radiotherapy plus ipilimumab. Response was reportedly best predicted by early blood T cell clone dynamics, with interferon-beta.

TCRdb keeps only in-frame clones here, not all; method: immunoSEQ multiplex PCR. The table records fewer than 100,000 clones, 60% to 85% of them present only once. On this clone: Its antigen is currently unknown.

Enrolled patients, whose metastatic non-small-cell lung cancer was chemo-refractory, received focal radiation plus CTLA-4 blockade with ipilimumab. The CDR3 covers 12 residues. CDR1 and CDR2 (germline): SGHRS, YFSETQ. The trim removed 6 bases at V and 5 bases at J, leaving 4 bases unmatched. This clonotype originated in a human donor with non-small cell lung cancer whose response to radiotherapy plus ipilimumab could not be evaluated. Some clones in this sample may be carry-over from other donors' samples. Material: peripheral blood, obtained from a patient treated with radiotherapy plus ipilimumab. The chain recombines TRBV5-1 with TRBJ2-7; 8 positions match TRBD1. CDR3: CASTETGDEQYF. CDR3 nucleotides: TGCGCCAGCACCGAGACAGGGGACGAGCAGTACTTC.